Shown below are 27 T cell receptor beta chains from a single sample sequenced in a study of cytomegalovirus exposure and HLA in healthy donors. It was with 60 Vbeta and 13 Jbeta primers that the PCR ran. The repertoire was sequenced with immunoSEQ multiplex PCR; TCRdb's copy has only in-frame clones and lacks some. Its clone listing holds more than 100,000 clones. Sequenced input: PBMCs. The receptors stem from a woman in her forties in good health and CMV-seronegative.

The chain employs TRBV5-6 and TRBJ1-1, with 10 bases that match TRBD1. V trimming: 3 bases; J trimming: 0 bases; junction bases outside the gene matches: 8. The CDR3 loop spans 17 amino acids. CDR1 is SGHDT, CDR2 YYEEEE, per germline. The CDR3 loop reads CASSSRGTGALNTEAFF. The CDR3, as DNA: TGTGCCAGCAGCTCGCGTGGGACAGGGGCCTTGAACACTGAAGCTTTCTTT. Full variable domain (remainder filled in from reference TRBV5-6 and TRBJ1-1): DAGVTQSPTHLIKTRGQQVTLRCSPKSGHDTVSWYQQALGQGPQFIFQYYEEEERQRGNFPDRFSGHQFPNYSSELNVNALLLGDSALYLCASSSRGTGALNTEAFFGQGTRLTVV.

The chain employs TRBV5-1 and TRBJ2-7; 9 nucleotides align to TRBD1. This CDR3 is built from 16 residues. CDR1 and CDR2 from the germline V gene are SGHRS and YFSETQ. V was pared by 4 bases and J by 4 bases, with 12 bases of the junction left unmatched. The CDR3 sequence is CASSNLTGTGYYEQYF. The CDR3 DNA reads TGCGCCAGCAGCAACCTAACCGGGACAGGGTATTACGAGCAGTACTTC.

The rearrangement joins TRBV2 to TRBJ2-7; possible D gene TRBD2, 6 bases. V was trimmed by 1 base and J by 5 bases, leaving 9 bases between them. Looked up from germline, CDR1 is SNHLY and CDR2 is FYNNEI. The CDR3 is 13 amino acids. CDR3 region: CASSEGTGDEQYF. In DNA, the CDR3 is TGTGCCAGCAGTGAAGGCACGGGGGACGAGCAGTACTTC.

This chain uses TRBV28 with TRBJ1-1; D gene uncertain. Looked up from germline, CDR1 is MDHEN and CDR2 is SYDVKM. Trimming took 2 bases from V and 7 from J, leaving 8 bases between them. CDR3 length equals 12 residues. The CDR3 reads CASSLRESEAFF. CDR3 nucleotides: TGTGCCAGCAGTTTAAGGGAGAGTGAAGCTTTCTTT. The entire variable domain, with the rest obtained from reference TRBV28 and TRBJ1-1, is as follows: DVKVTQSSRYLVKRTGEKVFLECVQDMDHENMFWYRQDPGLGLRLIYFSYDVKMKEKGDIPEGYSVSREKKERFSLILESASTNQTSMYLCASSLRESEAFFGQGTRLTVV.

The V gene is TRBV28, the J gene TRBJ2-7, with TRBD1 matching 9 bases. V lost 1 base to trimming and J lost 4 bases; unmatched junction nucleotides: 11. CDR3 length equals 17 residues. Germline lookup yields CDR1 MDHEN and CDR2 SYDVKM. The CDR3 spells CASSLSVGTGSSYEQYF. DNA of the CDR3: TGTGCCAGCAGTTTATCGGTGGGGACAGGGAGTTCGTACGAGCAGTACTTC.

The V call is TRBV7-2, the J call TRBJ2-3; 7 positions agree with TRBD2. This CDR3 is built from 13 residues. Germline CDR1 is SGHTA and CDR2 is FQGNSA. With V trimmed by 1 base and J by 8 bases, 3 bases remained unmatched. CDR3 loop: CASSLGSGGTQYF. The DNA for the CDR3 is TGTGCCAGCAGCTTAGGCTCGGGAGGTACGCAGTATTTT.

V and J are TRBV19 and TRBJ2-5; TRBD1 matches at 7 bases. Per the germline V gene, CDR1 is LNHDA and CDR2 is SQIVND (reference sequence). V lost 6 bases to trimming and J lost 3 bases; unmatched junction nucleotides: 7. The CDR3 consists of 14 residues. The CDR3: CASSHWGTEETQYF. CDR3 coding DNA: TGTGCCAGTAGCCATTGGGGGACAGAAGAGACCCAGTACTTC. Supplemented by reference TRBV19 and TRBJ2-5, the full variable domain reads DGGITQSPKYLFRKEGQNVTLSCEQNLNHDAMYWYRQDPGQGLRLIYYSQIVNDFQKGDIAEGYSVSREKKESFPLTVTSAQKNPTAFYLCASSHWGTEETQYFGPGTRLLVL.

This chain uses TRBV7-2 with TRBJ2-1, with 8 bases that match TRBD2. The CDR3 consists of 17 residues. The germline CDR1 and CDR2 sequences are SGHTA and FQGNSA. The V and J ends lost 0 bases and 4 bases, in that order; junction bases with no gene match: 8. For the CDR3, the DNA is TGTGCCAGCAGCTTAGCGCTTTCTAGCGGGCCGTACAATGAGCAGTTCTTC. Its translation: CASSLALSSGPYNEQFF.

CDR3 DNA: TGTGCCAGCAGCGCAGGACAGGGGACTGATGAAAAACTGTTTTTT. This gives the protein CASSAGQGTDEKLFF. The chain has TRBV9 and TRBJ1-4, with 9 bases matching TRBD1. The CDR3 has 15 amino acids. Germline values: CDR1 SGDLS, CDR2 YYNGEE. Germline trimming cut 3 bases from V and 6 bases from J; bases unmatched to any gene: 6.

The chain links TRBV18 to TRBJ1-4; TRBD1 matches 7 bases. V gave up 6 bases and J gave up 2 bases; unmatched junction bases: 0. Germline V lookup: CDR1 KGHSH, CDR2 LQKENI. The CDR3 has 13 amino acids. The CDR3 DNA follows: TGTGCCAGCTCCAGGGGGACTAATGAAAAACTGTTTTTT. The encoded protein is CASSRGTNEKLFF.

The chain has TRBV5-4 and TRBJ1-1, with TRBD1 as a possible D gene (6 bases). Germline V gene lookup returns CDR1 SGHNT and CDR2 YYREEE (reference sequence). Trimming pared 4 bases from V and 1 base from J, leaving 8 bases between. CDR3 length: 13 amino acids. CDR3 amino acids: CASSQDRNTEAFF. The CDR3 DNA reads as TGTGCCAGCAGCCAGGACAGGAACACTGAAGCTTTCTTT. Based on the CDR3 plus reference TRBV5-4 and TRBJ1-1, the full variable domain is ETGVTQSPTHLIKTRGQQVTLRCSSQSGHNTVSWYQQALGQGPQFIFQYYREEENGRGNFPPRFSGLQFPNYSSELNVNALELDDSALYLCASSQDRNTEAFFGQGTRLTVV.

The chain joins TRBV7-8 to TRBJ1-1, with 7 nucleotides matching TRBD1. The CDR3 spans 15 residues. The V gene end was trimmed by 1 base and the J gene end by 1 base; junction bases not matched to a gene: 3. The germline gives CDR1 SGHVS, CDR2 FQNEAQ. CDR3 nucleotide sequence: TGTGCCAGCAGCTTAGTACGGGACAGGAACACTGAAGCTTTCTTT. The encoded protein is CASSLVRDRNTEAFF.

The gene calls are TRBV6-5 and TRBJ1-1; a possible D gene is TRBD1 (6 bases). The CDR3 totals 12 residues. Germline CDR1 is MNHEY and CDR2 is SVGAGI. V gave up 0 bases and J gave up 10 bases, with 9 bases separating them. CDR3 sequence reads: CASSYSQGGAFF. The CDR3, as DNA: TGTGCCAGCAGTTACTCTCAAGGGGGAGCTTTCTTT.

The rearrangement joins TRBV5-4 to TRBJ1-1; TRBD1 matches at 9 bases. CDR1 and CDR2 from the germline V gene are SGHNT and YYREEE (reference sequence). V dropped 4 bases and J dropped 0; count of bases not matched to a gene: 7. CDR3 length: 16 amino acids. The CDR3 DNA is TGTGCCAGCAGCATTGGACAGGGGCGAGTGAACACTGAAGCTTTCTTT. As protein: CASSIGQGRVNTEAFF.

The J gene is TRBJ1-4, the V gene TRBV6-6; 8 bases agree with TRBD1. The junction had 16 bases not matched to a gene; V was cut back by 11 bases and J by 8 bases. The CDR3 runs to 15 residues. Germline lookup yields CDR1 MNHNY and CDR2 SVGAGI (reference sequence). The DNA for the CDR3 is TGTGCCGCCGGGACCAGGACAGGGCTGAGGGAAAAACTGTTTTTT. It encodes CAAGTRTGLREKLFF.

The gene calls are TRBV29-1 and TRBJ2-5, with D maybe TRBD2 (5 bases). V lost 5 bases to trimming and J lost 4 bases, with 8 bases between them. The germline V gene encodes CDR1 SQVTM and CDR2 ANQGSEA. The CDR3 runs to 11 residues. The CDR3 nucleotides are TGCAGCGTTTTGAGCGGAGAGACCCAGTACTTC. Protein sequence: CSVLSGETQYF.

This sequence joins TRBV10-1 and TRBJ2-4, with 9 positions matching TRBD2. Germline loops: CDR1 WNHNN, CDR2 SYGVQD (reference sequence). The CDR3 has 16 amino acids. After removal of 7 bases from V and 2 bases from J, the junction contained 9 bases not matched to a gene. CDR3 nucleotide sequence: TGCGCCAGCACCGAGGGCGGGAGGGGGCCCAAAAACATTCAGTACTTC. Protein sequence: CASTEGGRGPKNIQYF.

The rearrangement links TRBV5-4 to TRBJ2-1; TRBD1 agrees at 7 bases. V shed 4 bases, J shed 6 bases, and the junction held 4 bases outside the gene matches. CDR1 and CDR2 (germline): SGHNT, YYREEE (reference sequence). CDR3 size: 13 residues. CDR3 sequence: CASSVTGPNEQFF. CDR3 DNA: TGTGCCAGCAGCGTGACAGGGCCCAATGAGCAGTTCTTC.

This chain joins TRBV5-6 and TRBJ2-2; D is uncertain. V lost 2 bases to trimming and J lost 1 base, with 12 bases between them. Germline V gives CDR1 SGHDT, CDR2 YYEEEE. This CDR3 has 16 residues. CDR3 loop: CASSFIGRWNTGELFF. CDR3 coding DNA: TGTGCCAGCAGCTTCATTGGCCGCTGGAACACCGGGGAGCTGTTTTTT.

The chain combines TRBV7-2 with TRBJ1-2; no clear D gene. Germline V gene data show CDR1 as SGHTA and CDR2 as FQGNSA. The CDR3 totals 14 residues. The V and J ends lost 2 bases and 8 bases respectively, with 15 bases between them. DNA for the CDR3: TGTGCCAGCAGCTTATCGGGTTCTCTTAGGGGCTACACCTTC. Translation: CASSLSGSLRGYTF.

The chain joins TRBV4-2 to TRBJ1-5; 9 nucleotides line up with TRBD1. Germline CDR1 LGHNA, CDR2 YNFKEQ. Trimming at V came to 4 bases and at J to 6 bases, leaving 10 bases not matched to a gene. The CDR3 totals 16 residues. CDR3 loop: CASSPSIDRGTQPQHF. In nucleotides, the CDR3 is TGTGCCAGCAGCCCCTCCATCGACAGGGGGACTCAGCCCCAGCATTTT.

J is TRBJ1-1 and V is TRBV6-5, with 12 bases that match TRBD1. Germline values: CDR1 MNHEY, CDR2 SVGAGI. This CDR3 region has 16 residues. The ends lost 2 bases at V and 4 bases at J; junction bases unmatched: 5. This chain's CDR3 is CASSYPPGQGATEAFF. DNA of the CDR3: TGTGCCAGCAGTTACCCTCCGGGACAGGGGGCCACTGAAGCTTTCTTT.

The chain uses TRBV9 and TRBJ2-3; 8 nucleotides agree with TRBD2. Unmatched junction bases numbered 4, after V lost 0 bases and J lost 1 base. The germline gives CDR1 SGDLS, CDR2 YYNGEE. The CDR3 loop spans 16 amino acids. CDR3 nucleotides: TGTGCCAGCAGCGTAGAGGGAGCGGGGGGCACAGATACGCAGTATTTT. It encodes CASSVEGAGGTDTQYF.

The CDR3 DNA is TGTGCCAGCAGGCCGACAGGGGGAAAAGCTGCCACTGAAGCTTTCTTT. It codes for CASRPTGGKAATEAFF. The chain joins TRBV28 to TRBJ1-1, with 9 bases lining up with TRBD1. Per the germline V gene, CDR1 is MDHEN and CDR2 is SYDVKM. V trimming: 6 bases; J trimming: 4 bases; junction bases outside the gene matches: 12. This CDR3 is built from 16 residues.

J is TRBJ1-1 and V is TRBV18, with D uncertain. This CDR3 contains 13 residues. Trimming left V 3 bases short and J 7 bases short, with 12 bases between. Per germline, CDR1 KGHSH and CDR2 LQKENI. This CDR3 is CASSPSDTREAFF. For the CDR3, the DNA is TGTGCCAGCTCACCTTCTGACACCCGTGAAGCTTTCTTT.

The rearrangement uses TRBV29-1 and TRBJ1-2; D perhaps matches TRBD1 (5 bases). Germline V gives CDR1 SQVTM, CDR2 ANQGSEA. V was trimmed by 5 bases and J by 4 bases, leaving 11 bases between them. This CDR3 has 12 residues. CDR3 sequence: CSVTGASYGYTF. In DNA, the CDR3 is TGCAGCGTTACTGGGGCCAGCTATGGCTACACCTTC.

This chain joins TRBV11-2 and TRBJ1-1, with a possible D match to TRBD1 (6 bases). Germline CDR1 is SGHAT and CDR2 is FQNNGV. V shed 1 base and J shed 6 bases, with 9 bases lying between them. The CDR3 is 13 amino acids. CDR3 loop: CASSLGAGAEAFF. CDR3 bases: TGTGCCAGCAGCTTAGGAGCAGGGGCTGAAGCTTTCTTT.